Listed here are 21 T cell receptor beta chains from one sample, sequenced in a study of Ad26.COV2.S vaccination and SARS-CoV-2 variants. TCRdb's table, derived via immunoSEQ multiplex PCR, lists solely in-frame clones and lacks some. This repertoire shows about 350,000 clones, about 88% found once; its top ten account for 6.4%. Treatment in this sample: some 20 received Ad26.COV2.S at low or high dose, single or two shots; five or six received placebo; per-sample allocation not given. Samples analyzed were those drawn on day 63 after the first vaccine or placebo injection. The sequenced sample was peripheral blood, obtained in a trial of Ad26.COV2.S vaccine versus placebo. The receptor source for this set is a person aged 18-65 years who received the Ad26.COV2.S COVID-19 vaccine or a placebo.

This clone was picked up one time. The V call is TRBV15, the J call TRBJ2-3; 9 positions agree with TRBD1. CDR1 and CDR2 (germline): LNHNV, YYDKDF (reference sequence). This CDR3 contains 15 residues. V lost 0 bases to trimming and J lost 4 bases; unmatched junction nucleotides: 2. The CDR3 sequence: CATSRETGGPDTQYF. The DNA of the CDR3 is TGTGCCACCAGCAGAGAGACAGGGGGGCCAGATACGCAGTATTTT. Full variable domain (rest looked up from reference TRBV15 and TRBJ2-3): DAMVIQNPRYQVTQFGKPVTLSCSQTLNHNVMYWYQQKSSQAPKLLFHYYDKDFNNEADTPDNFQSRRPNTSFCFLDIRSPGLGDTAMYLCATSRETGGPDTQYFGPGTRLTVL.

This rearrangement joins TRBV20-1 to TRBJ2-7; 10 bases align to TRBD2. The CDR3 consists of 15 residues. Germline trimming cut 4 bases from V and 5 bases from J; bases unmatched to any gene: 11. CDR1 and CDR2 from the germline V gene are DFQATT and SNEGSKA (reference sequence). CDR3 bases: TGCAGTGCTAATGACCCAGCGGGGGGGCCTAACGAGCAGTACTTC. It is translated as CSANDPAGGPNEQYF.

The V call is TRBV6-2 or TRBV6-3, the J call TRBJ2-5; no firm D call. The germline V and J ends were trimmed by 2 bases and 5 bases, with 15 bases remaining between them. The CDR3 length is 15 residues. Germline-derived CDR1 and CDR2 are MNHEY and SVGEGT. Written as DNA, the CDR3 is TGTGCCAGCAGTTACCCCCGCGGACCTGGGGAGACCCAGTACTTC. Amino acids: CASSYPRGPGETQYF.

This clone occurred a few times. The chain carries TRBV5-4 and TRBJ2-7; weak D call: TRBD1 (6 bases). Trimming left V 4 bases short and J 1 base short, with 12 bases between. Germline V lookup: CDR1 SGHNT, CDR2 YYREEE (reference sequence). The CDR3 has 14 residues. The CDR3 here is CASSARDTSYEQYF. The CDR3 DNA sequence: TGTGCCAGCAGCGCAAGGGACACTTCCTACGAGCAGTACTTC.

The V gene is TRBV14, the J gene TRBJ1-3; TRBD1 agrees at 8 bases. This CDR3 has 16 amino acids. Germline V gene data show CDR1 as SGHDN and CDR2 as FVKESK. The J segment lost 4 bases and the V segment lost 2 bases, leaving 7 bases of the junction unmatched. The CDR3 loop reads CASSQTVRGLGNTIYF. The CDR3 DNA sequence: TGTGCCAGCAGCCAAACGGTCAGGGGGCTCGGAAACACCATATATTTT.

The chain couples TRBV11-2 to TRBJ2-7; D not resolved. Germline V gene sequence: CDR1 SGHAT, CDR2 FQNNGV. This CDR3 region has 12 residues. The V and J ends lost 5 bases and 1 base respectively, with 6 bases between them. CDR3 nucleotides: TGTGCCAGCAGCCCCATATCCTACGAGCAGTACTTC. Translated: CASSPISYEQYF.

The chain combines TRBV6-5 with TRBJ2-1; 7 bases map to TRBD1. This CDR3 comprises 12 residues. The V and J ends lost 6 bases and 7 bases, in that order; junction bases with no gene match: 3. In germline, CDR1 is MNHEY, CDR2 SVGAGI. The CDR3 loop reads CASRRTGNEQFF. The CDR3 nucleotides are TGTGCCAGCAGGAGGACAGGAAATGAGCAGTTCTTC.

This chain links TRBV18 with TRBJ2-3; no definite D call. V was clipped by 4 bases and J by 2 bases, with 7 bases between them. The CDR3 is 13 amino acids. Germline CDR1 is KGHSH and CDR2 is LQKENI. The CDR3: CASSLAHTDTQYF. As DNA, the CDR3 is TGTGCCAGCTCACTTGCCCACACAGATACGCAGTATTTT.

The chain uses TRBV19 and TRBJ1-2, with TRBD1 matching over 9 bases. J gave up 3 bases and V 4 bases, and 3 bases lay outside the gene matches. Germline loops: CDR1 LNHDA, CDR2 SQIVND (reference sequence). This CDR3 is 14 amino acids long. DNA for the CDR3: TGTGCCAGTAGTAGATGGACAGGGGACTATGGCTACACCTTC. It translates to CASSRWTGDYGYTF. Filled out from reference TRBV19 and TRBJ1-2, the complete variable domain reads DGGITQSPKYLFRKEGQNVTLSCEQNLNHDAMYWYRQDPGQGLRLIYYSQIVNDFQKGDIAEGYSVSREKKESFPLTVTSAQKNPTAFYLCASSRWTGDYGYTFGSGTRLTVV.

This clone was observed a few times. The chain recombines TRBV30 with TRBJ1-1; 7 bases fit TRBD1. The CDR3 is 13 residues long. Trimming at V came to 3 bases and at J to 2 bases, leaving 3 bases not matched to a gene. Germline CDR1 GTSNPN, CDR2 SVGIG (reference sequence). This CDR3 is CAWRRGRNTEAFF. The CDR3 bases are TGTGCCTGGAGGAGGGGGCGTAACACTGAAGCTTTCTTT.

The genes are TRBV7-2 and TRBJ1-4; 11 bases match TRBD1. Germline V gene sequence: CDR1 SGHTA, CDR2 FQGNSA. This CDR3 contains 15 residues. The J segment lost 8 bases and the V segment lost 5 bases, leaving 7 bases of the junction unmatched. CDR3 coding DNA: TGTGCCAGCAGCGGACAGGGGGCGCTGGAGGAAAAACTGTTTTTT. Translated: CASSGQGALEEKLFF. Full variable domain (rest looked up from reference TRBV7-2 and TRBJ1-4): GAGVSQSPSNKVTEKGKDVELRCDPISGHTALYWYRQSLGQGLEFLIYFQGNSAPDKSGLPSDRFSAERTGGSVSTLTIQRTQQEDSAVYLCASSGQGALEEKLFFGSGTQLSVL.

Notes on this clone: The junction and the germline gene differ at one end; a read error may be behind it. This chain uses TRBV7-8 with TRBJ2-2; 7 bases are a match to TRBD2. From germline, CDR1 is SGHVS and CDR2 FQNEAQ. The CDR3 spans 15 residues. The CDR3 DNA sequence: TGTGCCAGCAGCATAGCGGGTACGAACACCGGGGAGCTGTTTTTT. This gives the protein CASSIAGTNTGELFF.

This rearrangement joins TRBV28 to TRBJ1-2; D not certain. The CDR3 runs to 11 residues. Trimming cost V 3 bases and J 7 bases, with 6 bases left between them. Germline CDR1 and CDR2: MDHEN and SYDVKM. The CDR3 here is CASSFRGGYTF. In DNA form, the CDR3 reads TGTGCCAGCAGTTTCAGAGGTGGCTACACCTTC.

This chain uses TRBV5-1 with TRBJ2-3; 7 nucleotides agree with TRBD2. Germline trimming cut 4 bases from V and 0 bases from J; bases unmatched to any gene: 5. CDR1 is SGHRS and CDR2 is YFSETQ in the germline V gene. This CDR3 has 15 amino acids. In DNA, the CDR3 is TGCGCCAGCAGCCCATGGGGGGGGAGCACAGATACGCAGTATTTT. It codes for CASSPWGGSTDTQYF.

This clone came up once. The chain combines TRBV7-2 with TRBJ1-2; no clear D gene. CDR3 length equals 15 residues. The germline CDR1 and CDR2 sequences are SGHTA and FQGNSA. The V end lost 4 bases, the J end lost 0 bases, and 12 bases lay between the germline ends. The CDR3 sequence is CASSYEDRPNYGYTF. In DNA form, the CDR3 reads TGTGCCAGCAGCTATGAGGACCGACCTAACTATGGCTACACCTTC. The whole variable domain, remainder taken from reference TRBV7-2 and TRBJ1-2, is GAGVSQSPSNKVTEKGKDVELRCDPISGHTALYWYRQSLGQGLEFLIYFQGNSAPDKSGLPSDRFSAERTGGSVSTLTIQRTQQEDSAVYLCASSYEDRPNYGYTFGSGTRLTVV.

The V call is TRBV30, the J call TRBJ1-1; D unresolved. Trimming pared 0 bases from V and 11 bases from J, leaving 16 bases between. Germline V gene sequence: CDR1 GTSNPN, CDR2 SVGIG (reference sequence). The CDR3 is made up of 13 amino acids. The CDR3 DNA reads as TGTGCCTGGAGTGTACACCAAACGGAGCGGGCTTTCTTT. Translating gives CAWSVHQTERAFF.

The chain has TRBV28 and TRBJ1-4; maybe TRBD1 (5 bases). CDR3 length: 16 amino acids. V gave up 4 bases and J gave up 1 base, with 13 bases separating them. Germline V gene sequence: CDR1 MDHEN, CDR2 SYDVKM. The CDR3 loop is CASSSILGETNEKLFF. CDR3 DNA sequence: TGTGCCAGCAGTTCCATTTTAGGGGAAACTAATGAAAAACTGTTTTTT.

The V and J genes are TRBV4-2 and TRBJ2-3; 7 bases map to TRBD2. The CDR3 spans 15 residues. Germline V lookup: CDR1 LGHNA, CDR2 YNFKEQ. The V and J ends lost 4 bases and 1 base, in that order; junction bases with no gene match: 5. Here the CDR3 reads CASSPSAGRTDTQYF. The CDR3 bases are TGTGCCAGCAGCCCATCAGCGGGACGCACAGATACGCAGTATTTT.

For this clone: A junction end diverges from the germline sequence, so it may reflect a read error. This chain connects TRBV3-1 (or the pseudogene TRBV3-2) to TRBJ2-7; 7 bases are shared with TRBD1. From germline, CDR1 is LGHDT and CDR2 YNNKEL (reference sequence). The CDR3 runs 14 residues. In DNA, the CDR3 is TGTGCCAGCACAAAAGGTGTGTTCGCGATTACAGGGGACTTC. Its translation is CASTKGVFAITGDF.

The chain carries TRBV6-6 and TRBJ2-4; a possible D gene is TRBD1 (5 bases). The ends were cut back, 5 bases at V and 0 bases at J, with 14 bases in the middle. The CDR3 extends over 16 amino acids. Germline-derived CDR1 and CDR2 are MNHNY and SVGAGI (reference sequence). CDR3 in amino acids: CASSPDSPLAKNIQYF. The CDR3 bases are TGTGCCAGCAGTCCCGACAGTCCACTAGCCAAAAACATTCAGTACTTC.

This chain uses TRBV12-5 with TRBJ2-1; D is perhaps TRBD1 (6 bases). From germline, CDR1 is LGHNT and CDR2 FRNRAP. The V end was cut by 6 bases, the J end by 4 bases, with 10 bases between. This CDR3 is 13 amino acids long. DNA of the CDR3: TGTGCTAGTGGATCACAGGGTTACAATGAGCAGTTCTTC. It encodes CASGSQGYNEQFF.